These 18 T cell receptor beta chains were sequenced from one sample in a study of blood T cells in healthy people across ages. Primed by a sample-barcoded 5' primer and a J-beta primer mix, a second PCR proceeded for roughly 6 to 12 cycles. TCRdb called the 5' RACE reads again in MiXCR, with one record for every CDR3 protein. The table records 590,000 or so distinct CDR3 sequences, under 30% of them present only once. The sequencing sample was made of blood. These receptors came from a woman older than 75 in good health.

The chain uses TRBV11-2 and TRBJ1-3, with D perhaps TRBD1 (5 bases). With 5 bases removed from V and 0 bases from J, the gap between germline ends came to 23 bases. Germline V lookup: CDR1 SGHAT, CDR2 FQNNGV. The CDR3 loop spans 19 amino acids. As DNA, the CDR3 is TGTGCCAGCAGCCCTTACGGGCAGGGCCGTGAAAGCTCTGGAAACACCATATATTTT. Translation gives CASSPYGQGRESSGNTIYF.

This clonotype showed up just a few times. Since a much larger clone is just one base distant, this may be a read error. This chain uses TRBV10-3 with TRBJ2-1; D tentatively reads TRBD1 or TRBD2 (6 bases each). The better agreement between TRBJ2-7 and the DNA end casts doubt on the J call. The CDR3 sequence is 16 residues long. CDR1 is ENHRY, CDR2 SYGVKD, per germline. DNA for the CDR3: TGTGCCATCAGTGAGCAGGGGCGGGGAGACTACAATGAGCAGTACTTC. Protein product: CAISEQGRGDYNEQYF.

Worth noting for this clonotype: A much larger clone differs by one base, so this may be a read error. The CDR3 is CATRDGGYNEQYF. In DNA, the CDR3 is TGTGCCACCAGGGATGGAGGGTACAATGAGCAGTACTTC. This sequence joins TRBV24-1 and TRBJ2-1; D is possibly TRBD2 (6 bases). The J call is uncertain, as TRBJ2-7 better fits the DNA end. Germline CDR1 reads KGHDR; CDR2 reads SFDVKD. The length of the CDR3 is 13 residues.

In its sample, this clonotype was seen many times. CDR3 residues: CASSYSTDRMVYGYTF. The CDR3 nucleotides read TGTGCCAGCAGTTACTCTACGGACAGAATGGTCTATGGCTACACCTTC. The J gene is TRBJ1-2, the V gene TRBV6-2 or TRBV6-3; D might be TRBD1 (6 bases). Germline loops: CDR1 MNHEY, CDR2 SVGEGT. V gave up 0 bases and J gave up 4 bases, with 15 bases separating them. This CDR3 is built from 16 residues.

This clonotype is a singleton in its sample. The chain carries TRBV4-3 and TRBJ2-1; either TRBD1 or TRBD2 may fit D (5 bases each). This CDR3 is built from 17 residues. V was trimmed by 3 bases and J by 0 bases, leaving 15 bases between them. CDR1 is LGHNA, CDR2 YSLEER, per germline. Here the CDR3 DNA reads TGCGCCAGCAGCCATCGTACTTGGGGGAGCTCCTACAATGAGCAGTTCTTC. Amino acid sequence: CASSHRTWGSSYNEQFF.

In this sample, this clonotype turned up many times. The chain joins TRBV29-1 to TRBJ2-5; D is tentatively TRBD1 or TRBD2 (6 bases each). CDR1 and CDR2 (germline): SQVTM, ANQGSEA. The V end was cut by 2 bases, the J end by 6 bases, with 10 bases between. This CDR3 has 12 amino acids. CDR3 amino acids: CSVEWGAQTQYF. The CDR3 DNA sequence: TGCAGCGTTGAATGGGGGGCCCAGACCCAGTACTTC.

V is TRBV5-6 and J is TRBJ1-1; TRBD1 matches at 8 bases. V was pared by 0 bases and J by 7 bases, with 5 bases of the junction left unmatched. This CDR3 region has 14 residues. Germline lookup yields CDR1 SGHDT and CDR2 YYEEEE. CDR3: CASSLVSGGGEAFF. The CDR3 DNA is TGTGCCAGCAGCTTGGTTTCAGGGGGCGGTGAAGCTTTCTTT.

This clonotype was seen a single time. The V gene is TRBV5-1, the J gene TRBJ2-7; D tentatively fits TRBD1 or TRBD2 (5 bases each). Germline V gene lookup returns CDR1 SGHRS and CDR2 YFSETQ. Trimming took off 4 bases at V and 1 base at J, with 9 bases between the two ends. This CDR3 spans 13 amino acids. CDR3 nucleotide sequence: TGCGCCAGCAGCGGGGACGGATCCTACGAGCAGTACTTC. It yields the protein CASSGDGSYEQYF.

The CDR3: CASSPSTGGDGEKLFF. For the CDR3, the DNA is TGTGCCAGCAGTCCCTCGACAGGGGGCGACGGTGAAAAACTGTTTTTT. The J gene is TRBJ1-4, the V gene TRBV12-3 or TRBV12-4; TRBD1 agrees at 10 bases. V shed 5 bases, J shed 7 bases, and the junction held 10 bases outside the gene matches. This CDR3 is 16 amino acids long.

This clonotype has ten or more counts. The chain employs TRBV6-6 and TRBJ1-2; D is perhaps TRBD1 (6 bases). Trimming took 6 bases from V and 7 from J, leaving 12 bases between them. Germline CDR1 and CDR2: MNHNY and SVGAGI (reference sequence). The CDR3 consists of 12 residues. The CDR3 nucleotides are TGTGCCAGCAGGACAATGGACAGTGGCTACACCTTC. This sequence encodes CASRTMDSGYTF.

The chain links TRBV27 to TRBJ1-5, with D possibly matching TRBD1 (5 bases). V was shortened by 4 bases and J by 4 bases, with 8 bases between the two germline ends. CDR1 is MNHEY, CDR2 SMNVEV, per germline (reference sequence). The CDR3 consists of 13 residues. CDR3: CASSWSGNQPQHF. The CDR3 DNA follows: TGTGCCAGCAGTTGGTCAGGGAATCAGCCCCAGCATTTT.

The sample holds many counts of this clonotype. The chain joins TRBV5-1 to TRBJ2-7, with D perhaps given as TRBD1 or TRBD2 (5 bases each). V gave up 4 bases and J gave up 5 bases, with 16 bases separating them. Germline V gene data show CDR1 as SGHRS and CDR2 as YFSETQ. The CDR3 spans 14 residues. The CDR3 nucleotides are TGCGCCAGCAGCCCGGGACCGGAGCGCCACGAGCAGTACTTC. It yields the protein CASSPGPERHEQYF.

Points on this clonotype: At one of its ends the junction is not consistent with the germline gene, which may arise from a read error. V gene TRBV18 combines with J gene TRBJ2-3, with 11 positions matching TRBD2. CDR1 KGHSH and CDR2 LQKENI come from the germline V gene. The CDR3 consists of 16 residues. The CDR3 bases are TGTGCCGGCTCACCCCTAGCGGGGGGTCACACAGATACGCAGTATTTT. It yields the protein CAGSPLAGGHTDTQYF.

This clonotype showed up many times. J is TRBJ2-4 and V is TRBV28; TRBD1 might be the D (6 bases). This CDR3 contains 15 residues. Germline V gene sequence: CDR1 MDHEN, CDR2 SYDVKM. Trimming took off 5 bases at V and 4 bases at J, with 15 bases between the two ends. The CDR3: CASSASSQGKNIQYF. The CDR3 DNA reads TGTGCCAGCAGTGCTTCCTCCCAGGGGAAAAACATTCAGTACTTC. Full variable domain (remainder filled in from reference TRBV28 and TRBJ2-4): DVKVTQSSRYLVKRTGEKVFLECVQDMDHENMFWYRQDPGLGLRLIYFSYDVKMKEKGDIPEGYSVSREKKERFSLILESASTNQTSMYLCASSASSQGKNIQYFGAGTRLSVL.

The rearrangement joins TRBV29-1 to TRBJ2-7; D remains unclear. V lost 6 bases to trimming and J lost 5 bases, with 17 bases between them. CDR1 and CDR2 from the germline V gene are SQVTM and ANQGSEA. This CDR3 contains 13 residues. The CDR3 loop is CSVLMDTGDEQYF. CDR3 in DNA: TGCAGCGTGTTGATGGATACGGGCGACGAGCAGTACTTC.

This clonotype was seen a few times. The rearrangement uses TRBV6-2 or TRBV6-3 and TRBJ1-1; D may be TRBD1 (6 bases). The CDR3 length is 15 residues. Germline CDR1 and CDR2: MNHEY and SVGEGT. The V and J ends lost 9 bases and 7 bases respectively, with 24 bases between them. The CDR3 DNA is TGTGCCAGTGTTGCGGGGGGGCTAGGGACGAATGAAGCTTTCTTT. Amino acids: CASVAGGLGTNEAFF.

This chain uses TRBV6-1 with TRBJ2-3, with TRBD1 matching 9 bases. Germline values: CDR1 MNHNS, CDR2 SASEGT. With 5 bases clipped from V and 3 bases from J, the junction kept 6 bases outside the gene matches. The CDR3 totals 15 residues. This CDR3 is CASSLQGAWTDTQYF. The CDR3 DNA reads TGTGCCAGCAGTTTACAGGGGGCGTGGACAGATACGCAGTATTTT.

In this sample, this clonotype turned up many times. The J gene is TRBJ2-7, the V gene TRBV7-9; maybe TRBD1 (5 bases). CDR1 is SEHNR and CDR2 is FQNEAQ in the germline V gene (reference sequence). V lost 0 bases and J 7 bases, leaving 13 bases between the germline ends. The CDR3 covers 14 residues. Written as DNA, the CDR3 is TGTGCCAGCAGCTTAGCAGGGTCAGGGTCAGAGCAGTACTTC. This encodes CASSLAGSGSEQYF.